This entry lists 7 T cell receptor beta chains sequenced from one sample in a study of OX40 agonist ivuxolimab in advanced cancers. Preparation of the library involved the immunoSEQ multiplex PCR assay. In its TCRdb copy, this immuneACCESS table keeps in-frame sequences only and misses some clones. Where compared with another copy, unresolved V genes explain less than half of these, and the others have no known cause. The sample contains under 55,000 clones, roughly 91% of them found a single time. The ten largest clones represent about 24% of the sample. Sequenced material: CD4+ or CD8+ T cells sorted from blood, taken in a trial of the OX40 agonist ivuxolimab. The receptors were sampled from an adult with an advanced solid tumor such as melanoma, head and neck, liver or kidney cancer.

This chain joins TRBV4-3 and TRBJ2-3; D is ambiguous. This CDR3 is built from 13 residues. Looked up from germline, CDR1 is LGHNA and CDR2 is YSLEER. The V end lost 0 bases, the J end lost 5 bases, and 6 bases lay between the germline ends. The CDR3, as DNA: TGCGCCAGCAGCCAAGATAGGGAAGATACGCAGTATTTT. Amino acid sequence: CASSQDREDTQYF.

The chain carries TRBV29-1 and TRBJ2-5; 9 bases line up with TRBD1. V was clipped by 7 bases and J by 7 bases; unmatched bases: 13. Germline V CDR1 and CDR2: SQVTM, ANQGSEA. This CDR3 is built from 14 residues. The CDR3 bases are TGCAGCGGGACAACCGGGACAGGGTCGGGGACCCAGTACTTC. As protein: CSGTTGTGSGTQYF.

J is TRBJ2-7 and V is TRBV13; D uncertain. Trimming left V 5 bases short and J 0 bases short, with 14 bases between. In germline, CDR1 is PRHDT, CDR2 FYEKMQ (reference sequence). This CDR3 is built from 15 residues. The CDR3 sequence: CASSAENRASYEQYF. DNA of the CDR3: TGTGCCAGCAGCGCTGAGAACCGGGCCTCCTACGAGCAGTACTTC.

The J gene is TRBJ2-5, the V gene TRBV28; D gene uncertain. This CDR3 spans 12 amino acids. From germline, CDR1 is MDHEN and CDR2 SYDVKM. V lost 7 bases, J lost 1 base, and 7 bases lay in between. This CDR3 is CASNPTQETQYF. The CDR3 nucleotides read TGTGCCAGCAACCCGACCCAAGAGACCCAGTACTTC.

The CDR3 DNA follows: TGTGCCAGCAGCCAATGGAAGGTAACAGCGGAGGCGATCACTGAAGCTTTCTTT. As protein: CASSQWKVTAEAITEAFF. The chain joins TRBV16 to TRBJ1-1, with no clear D. CDR3 length: 18 amino acids. V was cut by 1 base and J by 4 bases, with 22 bases left in between. Germline lookup yields CDR1 KGHSY and CDR2 FQNENV. Full variable domain (missing parts from reference TRBV16 and TRBJ1-1): GEEVAQTPKHLVRGEGQKAKLYCAPIKGHSYVFWYQQVLKNEFKFLISFQNENVFDETGMPKERFSAKCLPNSPCSLEIQATKLEDSAVYFCASSQWKVTAEAITEAFFGQGTRLTVV.

CDR3 in amino acids: CASSGGLANYNEQFF. CDR3 DNA: TGTGCCAGCAGTGGCGGACTAGCGAATTACAATGAGCAGTTCTTC. J is TRBJ2-1 and V is TRBV2, with 9 bases that match TRBD2. J lost 4 bases, V lost 4 bases, and 5 bases had no gene match. CDR1 and CDR2 (germline): SNHLY, FYNNEI. The CDR3 is 15 amino acids. The full variable domain, its missing parts supplied by reference TRBV2 and TRBJ2-1, is EPEVTQTPSHQVTQMGQEVILRCVPISNHLYFYWYRQILGQKVEFLVSFYNNEISEKSEIFDDQFSVERPDGSNFTLKIRSTKLEDSAMYFCASSGGLANYNEQFFGPGTRLTVL.

The chain is built from TRBV9 and TRBJ1-2; the D is unclear. The CDR3 extends over 16 amino acids. V was shortened by 4 bases and J by 0 bases, with 16 bases between the two germline ends. Germline V gene data show CDR1 as SGDLS and CDR2 as YYNGEE. CDR3 in amino acids: CASSQKVDGPNYGYTF. In DNA form, the CDR3 reads TGTGCCAGCAGCCAAAAGGTCGACGGTCCTAACTATGGCTACACCTTC.